The 6 T cell receptor beta chains below were found in one sample sequenced in a study of T cell changes during pregnancy in multiple sclerosis. Sequencing was performed with immunoSEQ multiplex PCR; in TCRdb, only in-frame clones are kept and a portion is missing. The sample shows about 44,000 clones, approximately 96% of them seen only once. Sequenced here: peripheral blood, sampled in the second trimester of pregnancy. Receptor source: a female donor with multiple sclerosis, enrolled in a pregnancy study.

The rearrangement links TRBV29-1 to TRBJ1-2; the D is unclear. CDR1 is SQVTM, CDR2 ANQGSEA, per germline. Trimming took 0 bases from V and 6 from J, leaving 8 bases between them. This CDR3 spans 12 amino acids. The CDR3 here is CSVEDSGDGYTF. CDR3 nucleotides: TGCAGCGTTGAAGATTCCGGGGATGGCTACACCTTC.

A single count supports this clone. The chain is built from TRBV27 and TRBJ2-2; possibly TRBD1 for D (5 bases). With 3 bases removed from V and 3 bases from J, the gap between germline ends came to 8 bases. Germline loops: CDR1 MNHEY, CDR2 SMNVEV (reference sequence). The CDR3 extends over 14 amino acids. DNA of the CDR3: TGTGCCAGCAGTTTGAACAGGTACACCGGGGAGCTGTTTTTT. Translated: CASSLNRYTGELFF.

The chain combines TRBV19 with TRBJ2-7; a possible D gene is TRBD1 (6 bases). Trimming shortened V by 8 bases and J by 5 bases, and 16 bases separated the two germline ends. This CDR3 comprises 13 residues. Per the germline V gene, CDR1 is LNHDA and CDR2 is SQIVND (reference sequence). This CDR3 reads CASQGSGQHEQYF. The DNA of the CDR3 is TGTGCCAGTCAGGGGTCGGGGCAACACGAGCAGTACTTC.

The V and J genes are TRBV5-5 and TRBJ1-2; a weak D match, TRBD1 (5 bases). Between the trimmed V and J ends, which lost 0 bases and 4 bases, there was a span of 10 bases. The CDR3 spans 14 residues. Per germline, CDR1 SGHKS and CDR2 YYEKEE (reference sequence). The CDR3 loop reads CASSLVYRSYGYTF. CDR3 DNA sequence: TGTGCCAGCAGCTTGGTGTACAGGAGCTATGGCTACACCTTC. Full variable domain (outside the CDR3, taken from reference TRBV5-5 and TRBJ1-2): DAGVTQSPTHLIKTRGQQVTLRCSPISGHKSVSWYQQVLGQGPQFIFQYYEKEERGRGNFPDRFSARQFPNYSSELNVNALLLGDSALYLCASSLVYRSYGYTFGSGTRLTVV.

The chain employs TRBV28 and TRBJ2-2; D possibly corresponds to TRBD2 (6 bases). From germline, CDR1 is MDHEN and CDR2 SYDVKM. Trimming pared 5 bases from V and 1 base from J, leaving 14 bases between. The CDR3 covers 16 residues. CDR3 sequence reads: CASSRGTDWNTGELFF. CDR3 in DNA: TGTGCCAGCAGTCGGGGGACGGATTGGAACACCGGGGAGCTGTTTTTT. Filled out from reference TRBV28 and TRBJ2-2, the complete variable domain reads DVKVTQSSRYLVKRTGEKVFLECVQDMDHENMFWYRQDPGLGLRLIYFSYDVKMKEKGDIPEGYSVSREKKERFSLILESASTNQTSMYLCASSRGTDWNTGELFFGEGSRLTVL.

The count of this clone is one. The chain recombines TRBV18 with TRBJ2-6; TRBD2 might be the D (5 bases). The CDR3 loop spans 15 amino acids. V was pared by 5 bases and J by 2 bases, with 10 bases between. The V gene's germline CDR1 is KGHSH and CDR2 LQKENI. The CDR3: CASSISGTGANVLTF. The CDR3, as DNA: TGTGCCAGCTCAATATCGGGGACTGGGGCCAACGTCCTGACTTTC. Full variable domain (remainder filled in from reference TRBV18 and TRBJ2-6): NAGVMQNPRHLVRRRGQEARLRCSPMKGHSHVYWYRQLPEEGLKFMVYLQKENIIDESGMPKERFSAEFPKEGPSILRIQQVVRGDSAAYFCASSISGTGANVLTFGAGSRLTVL.